Sequencing of this T cell receptor (beta chain) was carried out in a study of graft-versus-host responses after intestinal transplantation. Study results and limitations: GvH clones appeared in recipient marrow, some first in ileum or blood.

Worth noting for this clone: What it binds is unknown.

V gave up 4 bases and J gave up 1 base; unmatched junction bases: 1. CDR1 and CDR2 (germline): MNHEY, SVGAGI. The CDR3 has 14 residues. Produced via immunoSEQ multiplex PCR; TCRdb's table is partial and in-frame only. The sample lists tens of thousands of clones; roughly 94% were seen once. The source material was unstimulated CD4+ T cells sorted from spleen or lymph node cells, sampled before transplant. The rearrangement uses TRBV6-5 and TRBJ2-3; 8 positions match TRBD1. This clonotype was obtained from a human donor who was the organ donor for an intestinal transplant. CDR3 in amino acids: CASSWGQGTDTQYF. The CDR3, as DNA: TGTGCCAGCAGTTGGGGACAGGGCACAGATACGCAGTATTTT.